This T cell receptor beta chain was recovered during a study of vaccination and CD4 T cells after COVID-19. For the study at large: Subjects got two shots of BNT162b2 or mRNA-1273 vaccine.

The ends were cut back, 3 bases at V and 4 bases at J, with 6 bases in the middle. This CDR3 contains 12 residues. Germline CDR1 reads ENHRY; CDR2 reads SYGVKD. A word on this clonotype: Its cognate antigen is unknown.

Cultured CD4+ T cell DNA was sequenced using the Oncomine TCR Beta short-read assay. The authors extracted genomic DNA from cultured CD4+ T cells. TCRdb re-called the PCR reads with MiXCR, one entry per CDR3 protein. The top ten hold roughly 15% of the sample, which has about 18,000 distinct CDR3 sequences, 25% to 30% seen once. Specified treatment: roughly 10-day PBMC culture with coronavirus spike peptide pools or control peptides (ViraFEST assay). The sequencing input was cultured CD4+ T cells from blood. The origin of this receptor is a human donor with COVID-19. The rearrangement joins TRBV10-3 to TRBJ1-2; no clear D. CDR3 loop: CAISDPGYGYTF. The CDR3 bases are TGTGCCATCAGTGACCCTGGCTATGGCTACACCTTC.